The 5 T cell receptor beta chains given below trace back to one sample, sequenced in a study of blood T cell repertoires in COVID-19. The assay was immunoSEQ multiplex PCR, and TCRdb's table has in-frame clones only and misses some. The data show about 140,000 clones, 75% to 90% seen once. Sequenced material: peripheral blood. These receptors came from a woman aged 50 to 65 with acute or convalescent COVID-19.

This clone was seen only once. V usage is TRBV2 and J usage is TRBJ1-4; D is ambiguous. The CDR3 spans 14 residues. Germline V gives CDR1 SNHLY, CDR2 FYNNEI. V gave up 5 bases and J gave up 0 bases, with 7 bases separating them. The DNA of the CDR3 is TGTGCCAGCAGTAGGAGAGCAACTAATGAAAAACTGTTTTTT. This encodes CASSRRATNEKLFF.

The J gene is TRBJ2-3, the V gene TRBV4-1, with TRBD2 identical over 7 bases. The CDR3 has 14 amino acids. Losses at the gene ends were 4 bases for V and 4 bases for J; bases not matched to a gene: 5. The germline V gene encodes CDR1 MGHRA and CDR2 YSYEKL. The CDR3: CASSRTGGSDTQYF. CDR3 in DNA: TGCGCCAGCAGCCGGACGGGAGGATCAGATACGCAGTATTTT.

This chain joins TRBV2 and TRBJ1-2; 11 positions match TRBD1. Losses at the gene ends were 11 bases for V and 8 bases for J; bases not matched to a gene: 13. CDR1 and CDR2 (germline): SNHLY, FYNNEI. The CDR3 consists of 14 residues. The CDR3 region is CAGGGTGGMVGYTF. For the CDR3, the DNA is TGTGCCGGAGGAGGGACAGGGGGAATGGTGGGCTACACCTTC.

This chain links TRBV10-3 with TRBJ2-7, with no clear D. CDR3 length equals 15 residues. V gave up 5 bases and J gave up 3 bases, with 17 bases separating them. The germline V gene encodes CDR1 ENHRY and CDR2 SYGVKD. This CDR3 is CAISSATGSNYEQYF. The CDR3 DNA is TGTGCCATCAGTTCCGCGACTGGCAGCAACTACGAGCAGTACTTC.

This clone has only a few counts. The genes are TRBV27 and TRBJ1-1, with 9 bases fitting TRBD1. The CDR3 sequence is 14 residues long. Losses at the gene ends were 6 bases for V and 7 bases for J; bases not matched to a gene: 9. The germline V gene has CDR1 MNHEY and CDR2 SMNVEV (reference sequence). The CDR3: CASSRTGELVEAFF. The CDR3 DNA reads TGTGCCAGCAGCCGGACAGGGGAGCTGGTTGAAGCTTTCTTT.